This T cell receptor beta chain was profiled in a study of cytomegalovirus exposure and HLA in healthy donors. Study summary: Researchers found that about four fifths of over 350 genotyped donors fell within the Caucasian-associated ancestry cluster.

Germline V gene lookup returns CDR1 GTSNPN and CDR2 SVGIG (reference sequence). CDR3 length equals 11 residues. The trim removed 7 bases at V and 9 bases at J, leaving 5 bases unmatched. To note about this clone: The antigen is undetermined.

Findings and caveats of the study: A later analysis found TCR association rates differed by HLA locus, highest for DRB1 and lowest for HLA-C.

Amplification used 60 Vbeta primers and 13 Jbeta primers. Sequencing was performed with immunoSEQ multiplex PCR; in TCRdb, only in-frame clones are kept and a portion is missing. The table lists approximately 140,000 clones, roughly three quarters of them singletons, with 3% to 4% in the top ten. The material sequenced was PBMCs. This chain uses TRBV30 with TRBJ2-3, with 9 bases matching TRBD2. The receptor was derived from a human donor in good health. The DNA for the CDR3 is TGTGCCTCCTCAGCGGGGGGCACGCAGTATTTT. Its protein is CASSAGGTQYF.